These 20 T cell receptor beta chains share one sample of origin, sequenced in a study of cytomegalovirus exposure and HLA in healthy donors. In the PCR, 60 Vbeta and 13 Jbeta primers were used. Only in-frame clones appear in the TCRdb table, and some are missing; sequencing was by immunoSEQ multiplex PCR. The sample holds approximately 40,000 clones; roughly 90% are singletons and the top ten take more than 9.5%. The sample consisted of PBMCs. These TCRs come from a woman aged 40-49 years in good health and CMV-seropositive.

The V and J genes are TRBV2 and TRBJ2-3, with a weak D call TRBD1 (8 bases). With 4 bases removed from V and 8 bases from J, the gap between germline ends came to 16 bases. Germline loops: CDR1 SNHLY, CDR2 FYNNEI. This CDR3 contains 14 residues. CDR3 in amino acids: CASSGLQGGGTQYF. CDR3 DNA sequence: TGTGCCAGCAGTGGTCTACAGGGGGGGGGTACGCAGTATTTT. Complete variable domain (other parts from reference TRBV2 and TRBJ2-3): EPEVTQTPSHQVTQMGQEVILRCVPISNHLYFYWYRQILGQKVEFLVSFYNNEISEKSEIFDDQFSVERPDGSNFTLKIRSTKLEDSAMYFCASSGLQGGGTQYFGPGTRLTVL.

Here the CDR3 DNA reads TGTGCCAGCAGCTTACCTAAGTACGAGCAGTACTTC. Amino acids: CASSLPKYEQYF. The rearrangement links TRBV7-9 to TRBJ2-7; D gene uncertain. Germline V gives CDR1 SEHNR, CDR2 FQNEAQ (reference sequence). CDR3 size: 12 residues. Trimming removed 2 bases at V and 4 bases at J, with 6 bases between.

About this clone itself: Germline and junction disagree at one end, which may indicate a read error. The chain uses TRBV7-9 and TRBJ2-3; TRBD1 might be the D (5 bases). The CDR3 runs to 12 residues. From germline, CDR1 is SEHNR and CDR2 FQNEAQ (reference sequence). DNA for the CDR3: TGTTCCAGCAGCAGACAGTCCTCCTCGCAGTATTTT. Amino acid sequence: CSSSRQSSSQYF.

The CDR3 DNA reads TGCGCCAGCAGCTTGTCGGCAGGTCAAGAGACCCAGTACTTC. Its protein product is CASSLSAGQETQYF. The chain couples TRBV5-1 to TRBJ2-5; D not certain. The V end was cut by 1 base, the J end by 2 bases, with 9 bases between. The CDR3 is 14 residues long. Germline CDR1 reads SGHRS; CDR2 reads YFSETQ. Combining the CDR3 with reference TRBV5-1 and TRBJ2-5 gives the whole variable domain KAGVTQTPRYLIKTRGQQVTLSCSPISGHRSVSWYQQTPGQGLQFLFEYFSETQRNKGNFPGRFSGRQFSNSRSEMNVSTLELGDSALYLCASSLSAGQETQYFGPGTRLLVL.

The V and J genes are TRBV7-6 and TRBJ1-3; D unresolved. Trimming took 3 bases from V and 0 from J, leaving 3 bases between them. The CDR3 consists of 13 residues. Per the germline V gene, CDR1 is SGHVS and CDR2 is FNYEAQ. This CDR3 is CASSLSSGNTIYF. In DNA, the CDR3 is TGTGCCAGCAGCTTGAGCTCTGGAAACACCATATATTTT.

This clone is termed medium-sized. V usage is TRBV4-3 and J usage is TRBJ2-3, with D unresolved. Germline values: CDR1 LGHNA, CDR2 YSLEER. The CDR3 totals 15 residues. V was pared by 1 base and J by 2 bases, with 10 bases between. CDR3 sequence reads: CASSQVWQNTDTQYF. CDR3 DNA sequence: TGCGCCAGCAGCCAAGTCTGGCAGAACACAGATACGCAGTATTTT.

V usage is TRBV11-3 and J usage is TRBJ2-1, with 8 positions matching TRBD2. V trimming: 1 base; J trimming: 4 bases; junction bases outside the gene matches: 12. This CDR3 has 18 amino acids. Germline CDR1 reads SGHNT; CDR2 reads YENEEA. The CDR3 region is CASSLGGGSGAIYNEQFF. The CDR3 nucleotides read TGTGCCAGCAGCTTAGGGGGAGGTAGCGGGGCTATTTACAATGAGCAGTTCTTC.

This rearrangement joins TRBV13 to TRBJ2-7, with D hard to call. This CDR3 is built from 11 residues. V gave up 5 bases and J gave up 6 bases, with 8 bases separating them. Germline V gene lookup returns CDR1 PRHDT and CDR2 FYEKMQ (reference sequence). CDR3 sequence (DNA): TGTGCCAGCAGCCATCCTAGCGAGCAGTACTTC. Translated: CASSHPSEQYF. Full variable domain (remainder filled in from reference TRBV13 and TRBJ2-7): AAGVIQSPRHLIKEKRETATLKCYPIPRHDTVYWYQQGPGQDPQFLISFYEKMQSDKGSIPDRFSAQQFSDYHSELNMSSLELGDSALYFCASSHPSEQYFGPGTRLTVT.

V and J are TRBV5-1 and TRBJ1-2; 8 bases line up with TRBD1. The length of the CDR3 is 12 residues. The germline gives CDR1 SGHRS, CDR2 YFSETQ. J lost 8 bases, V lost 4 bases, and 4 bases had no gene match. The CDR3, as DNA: TGCGCCAGCAGCCAGGGGGCTTGGGGCTACACCTTC. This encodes CASSQGAWGYTF.

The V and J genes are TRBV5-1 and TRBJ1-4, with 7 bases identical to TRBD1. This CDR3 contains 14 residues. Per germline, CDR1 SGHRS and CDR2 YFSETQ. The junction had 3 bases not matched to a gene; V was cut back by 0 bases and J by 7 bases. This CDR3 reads CASSLGQGGEKLFF. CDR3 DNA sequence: TGCGCCAGCAGCTTGGGGCAGGGGGGTGAAAAACTGTTTTTT.

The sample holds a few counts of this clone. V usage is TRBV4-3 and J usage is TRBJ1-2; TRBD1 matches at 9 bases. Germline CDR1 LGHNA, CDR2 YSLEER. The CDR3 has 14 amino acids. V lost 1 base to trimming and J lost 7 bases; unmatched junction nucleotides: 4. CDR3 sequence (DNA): TGCGCCAGCAGCCAAGCTACAGGGGGCGCTGGCTACACCTTC. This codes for CASSQATGGAGYTF.

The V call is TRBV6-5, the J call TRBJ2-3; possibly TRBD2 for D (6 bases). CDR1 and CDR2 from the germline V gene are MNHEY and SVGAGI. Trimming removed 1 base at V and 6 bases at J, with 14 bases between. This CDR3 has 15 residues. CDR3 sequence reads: CASSYYGGASDTQYF. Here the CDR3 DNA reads TGTGCCAGCAGTTACTATGGCGGGGCGAGTGATACGCAGTATTTT.

The CDR3 region has the DNA TGTGCCAGCAGTGGGCGACAGGGAGGCGATTCACCCCTCCACTTT. Translating gives CASSGRQGGDSPLHF. J is TRBJ1-6 and V is TRBV6-1, with TRBD1 matching over 7 bases. Per the germline V gene, CDR1 is MNHNS and CDR2 is SASEGT. The CDR3 length is 15 residues. The junction had 8 bases not matched to a gene; V was cut back by 4 bases and J by 8 bases.

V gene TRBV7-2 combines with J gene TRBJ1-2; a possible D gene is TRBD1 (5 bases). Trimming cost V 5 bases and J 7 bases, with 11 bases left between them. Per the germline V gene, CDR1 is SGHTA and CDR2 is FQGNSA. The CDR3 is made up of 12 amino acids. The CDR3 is CASSPTGFGYTF. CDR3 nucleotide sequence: TGTGCCAGCAGCCCCACAGGCTTTGGCTACACCTTC.

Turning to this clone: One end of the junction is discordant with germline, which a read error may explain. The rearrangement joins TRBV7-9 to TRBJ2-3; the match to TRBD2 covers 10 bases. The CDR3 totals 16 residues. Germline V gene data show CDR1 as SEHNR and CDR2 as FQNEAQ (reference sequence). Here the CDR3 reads CSSSLYLAGATDTQYF. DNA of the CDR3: TGTTCCAGCAGCTTGTATCTAGCGGGAGCCACAGATACGCAGTATTTT.

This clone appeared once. This CDR3 reads CSVEGGSDGYTF. The CDR3 bases are TGCAGCGTTGAGGGGGGTTCGGATGGCTACACCTTC. This chain uses TRBV29-1 with TRBJ1-2, with D tentatively TRBD1 (5 bases). Germline V gene sequence: CDR1 SQVTM, CDR2 ANQGSEA. The CDR3 loop spans 12 amino acids. Trimming removed 3 bases at V and 6 bases at J, with 11 bases between.

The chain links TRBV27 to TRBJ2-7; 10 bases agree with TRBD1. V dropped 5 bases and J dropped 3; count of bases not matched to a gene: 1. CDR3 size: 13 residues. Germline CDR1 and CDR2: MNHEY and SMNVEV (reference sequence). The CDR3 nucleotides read TGTGCCAGCAGTCGGGACAGGGGCTACGAGCAGTACTTC. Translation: CASSRDRGYEQYF.

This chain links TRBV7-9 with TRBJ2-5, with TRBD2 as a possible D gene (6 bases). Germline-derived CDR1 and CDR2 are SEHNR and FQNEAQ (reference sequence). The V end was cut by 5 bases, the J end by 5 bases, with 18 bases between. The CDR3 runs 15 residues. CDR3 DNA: TGTGCCAGCAGCCCCGAGGGACTGCGTTTTGAGACCCAGTACTTC. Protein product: CASSPEGLRFETQYF.

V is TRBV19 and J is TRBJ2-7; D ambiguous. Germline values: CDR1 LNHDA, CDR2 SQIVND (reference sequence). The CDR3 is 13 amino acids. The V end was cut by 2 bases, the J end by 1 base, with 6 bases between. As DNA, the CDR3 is TGTGCCAGTAGTATAATCGGGTCCTACGAGCAGTACTTC. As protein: CASSIIGSYEQYF.

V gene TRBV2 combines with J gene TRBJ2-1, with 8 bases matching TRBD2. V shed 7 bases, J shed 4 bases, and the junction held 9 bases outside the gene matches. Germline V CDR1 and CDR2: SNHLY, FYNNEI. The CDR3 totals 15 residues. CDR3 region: CASTAGASGYNEQFF. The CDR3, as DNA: TGTGCCAGCACGGCGGGGGCTAGCGGGTACAATGAGCAGTTCTTC.